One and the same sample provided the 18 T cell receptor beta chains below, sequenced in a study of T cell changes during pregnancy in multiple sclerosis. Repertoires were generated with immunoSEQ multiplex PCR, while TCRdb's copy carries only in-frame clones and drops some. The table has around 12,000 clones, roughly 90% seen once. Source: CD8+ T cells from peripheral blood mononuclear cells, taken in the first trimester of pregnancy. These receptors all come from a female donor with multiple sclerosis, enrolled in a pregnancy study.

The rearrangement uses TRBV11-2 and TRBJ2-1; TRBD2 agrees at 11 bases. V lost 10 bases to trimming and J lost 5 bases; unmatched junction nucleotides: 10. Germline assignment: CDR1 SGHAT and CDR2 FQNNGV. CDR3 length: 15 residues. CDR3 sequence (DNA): TGTGCCACCGCGGACCTAGCGGGGGGTAACAATGAGCAGTTCTTC. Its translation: CATADLAGGNNEQFF. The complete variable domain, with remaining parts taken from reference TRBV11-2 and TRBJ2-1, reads EAGVAQSPRYKIIEKRQSVAFWCNPISGHATLYWYQQILGQGPKLLIQFQNNGVVDDSQLPKDRFSAERLKGVDSTLKIQPAKLEDSAVYLCATADLAGGNNEQFFGPGTRLTVL.

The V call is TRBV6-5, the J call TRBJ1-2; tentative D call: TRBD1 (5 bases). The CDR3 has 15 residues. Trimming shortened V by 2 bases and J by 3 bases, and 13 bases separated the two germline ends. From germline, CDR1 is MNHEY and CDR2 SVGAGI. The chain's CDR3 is CASSYTQGIYYGYTF. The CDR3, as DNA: TGTGCCAGCAGTTACACGCAGGGAATTTACTATGGCTACACCTTC.

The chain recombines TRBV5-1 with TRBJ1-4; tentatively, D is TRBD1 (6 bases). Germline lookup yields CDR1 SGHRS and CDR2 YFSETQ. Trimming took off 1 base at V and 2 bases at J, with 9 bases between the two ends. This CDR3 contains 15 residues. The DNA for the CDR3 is TGCGCCAGCAGCTTGTCTCAGGGGACTAATGAAAAACTGTTTTTT. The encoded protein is CASSLSQGTNEKLFF.

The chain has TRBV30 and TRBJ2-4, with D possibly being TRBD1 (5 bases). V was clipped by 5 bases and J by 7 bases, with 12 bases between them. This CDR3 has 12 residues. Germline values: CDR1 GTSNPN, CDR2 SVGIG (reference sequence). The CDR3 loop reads CAWQLKGNIQYF. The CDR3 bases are TGTGCCTGGCAATTGAAGGGGAACATTCAGTACTTC.

The CDR3 spells CASSLGLAGSSYNEQFF. CDR3 bases: TGCGCCAGCAGCTTGGGACTAGCGGGGAGCTCCTACAATGAGCAGTTCTTC. V and J are TRBV5-1 and TRBJ2-1, with TRBD2 matching 11 bases. The CDR3 contains 17 residues. Germline V CDR1 and CDR2: SGHRS, YFSETQ. The V gene end was trimmed by 0 bases and the J gene end by 0 bases; junction bases not matched to a gene: 2.

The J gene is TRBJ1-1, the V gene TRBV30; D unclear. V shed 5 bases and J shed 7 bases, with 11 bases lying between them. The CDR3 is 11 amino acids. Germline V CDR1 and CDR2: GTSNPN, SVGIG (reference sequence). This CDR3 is CAWGEGSEAFF. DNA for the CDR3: TGTGCCTGGGGGGAGGGCAGTGAAGCTTTCTTT.

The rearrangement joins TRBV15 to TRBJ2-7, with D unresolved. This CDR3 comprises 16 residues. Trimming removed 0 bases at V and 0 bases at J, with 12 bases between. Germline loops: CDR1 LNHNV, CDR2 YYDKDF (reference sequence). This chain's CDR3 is CATSRDPPEDSYEQYF. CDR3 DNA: TGTGCCACCAGCAGAGATCCGCCAGAAGACTCCTACGAGCAGTACTTC.

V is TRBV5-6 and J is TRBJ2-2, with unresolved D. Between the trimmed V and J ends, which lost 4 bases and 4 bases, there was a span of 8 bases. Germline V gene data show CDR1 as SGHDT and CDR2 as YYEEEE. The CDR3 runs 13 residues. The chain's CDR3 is CASSRVSTGELFF. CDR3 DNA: TGTGCCAGCAGCCGGGTGAGCACCGGGGAGCTGTTTTTT.

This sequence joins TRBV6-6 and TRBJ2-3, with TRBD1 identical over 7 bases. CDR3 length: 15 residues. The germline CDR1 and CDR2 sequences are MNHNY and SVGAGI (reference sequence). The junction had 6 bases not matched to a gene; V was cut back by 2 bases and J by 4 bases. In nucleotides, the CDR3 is TGTGCCAGCAGTTACATAGAGGGGGCGTCAGATACGCAGTATTTT. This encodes CASSYIEGASDTQYF.

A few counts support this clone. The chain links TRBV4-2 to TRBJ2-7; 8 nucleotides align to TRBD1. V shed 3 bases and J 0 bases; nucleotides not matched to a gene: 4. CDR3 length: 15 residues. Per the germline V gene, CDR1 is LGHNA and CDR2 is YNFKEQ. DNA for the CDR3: TGTGCCAGCAGCCACAACAGGGGGAGCTCCTACGAGCAGTACTTC. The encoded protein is CASSHNRGSSYEQYF.

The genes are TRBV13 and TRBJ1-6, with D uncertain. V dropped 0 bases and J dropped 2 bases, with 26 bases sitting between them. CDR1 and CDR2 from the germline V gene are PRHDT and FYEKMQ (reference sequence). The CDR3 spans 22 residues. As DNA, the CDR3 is TGTGCCAGCAGCTTAGGCCTTGCTGAGGGTCCCGTTGAGGGCCCCTATAATTCACCCCTCCACTTT. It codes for CASSLGLAEGPVEGPYNSPLHF.

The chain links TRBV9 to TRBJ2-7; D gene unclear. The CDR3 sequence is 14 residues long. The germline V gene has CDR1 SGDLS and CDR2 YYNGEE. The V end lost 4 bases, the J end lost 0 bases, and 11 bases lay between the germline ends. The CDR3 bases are TGTGCCAGCAGCCCGGCGGATAACTCCTACGAGCAGTACTTC. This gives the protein CASSPADNSYEQYF.

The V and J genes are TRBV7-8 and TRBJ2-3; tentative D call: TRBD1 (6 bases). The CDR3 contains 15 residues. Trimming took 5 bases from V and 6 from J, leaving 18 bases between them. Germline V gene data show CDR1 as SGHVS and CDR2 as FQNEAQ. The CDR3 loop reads CASSPSTGRIDTQYF. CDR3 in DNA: TGTGCCAGCAGCCCATCGACAGGTCGGATTGATACGCAGTATTTT.

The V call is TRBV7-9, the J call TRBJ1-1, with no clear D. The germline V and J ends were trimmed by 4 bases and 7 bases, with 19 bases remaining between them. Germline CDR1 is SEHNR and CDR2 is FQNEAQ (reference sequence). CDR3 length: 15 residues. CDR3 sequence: CASSSDTKPRGEAFF. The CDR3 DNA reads TGTGCCAGCAGCTCCGACACGAAGCCGCGGGGTGAAGCTTTCTTT.

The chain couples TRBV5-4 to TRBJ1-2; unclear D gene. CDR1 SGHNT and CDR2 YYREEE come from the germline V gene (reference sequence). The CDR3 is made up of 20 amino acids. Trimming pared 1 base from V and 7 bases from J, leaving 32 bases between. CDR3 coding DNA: TGTGCCAGCAGCTTGTCCCCACTTAACGCCCTGCCTCCGGAGGGCTCTGGCTACACCTTC. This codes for CASSLSPLNALPPEGSGYTF.

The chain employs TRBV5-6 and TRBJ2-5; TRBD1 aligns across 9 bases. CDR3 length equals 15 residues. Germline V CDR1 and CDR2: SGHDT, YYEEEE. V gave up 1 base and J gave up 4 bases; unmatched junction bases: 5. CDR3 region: CASSLSGTGLETQYF. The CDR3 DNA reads TGTGCCAGCAGCTTGAGCGGGACAGGGCTAGAGACCCAGTACTTC.

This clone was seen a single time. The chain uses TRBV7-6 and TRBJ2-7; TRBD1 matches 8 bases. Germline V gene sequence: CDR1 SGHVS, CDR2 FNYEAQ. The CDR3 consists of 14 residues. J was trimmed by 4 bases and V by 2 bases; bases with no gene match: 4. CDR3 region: CASSLFTGGYEQYF. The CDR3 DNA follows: TGTGCCAGCAGCTTATTTACAGGGGGGTACGAGCAGTACTTC. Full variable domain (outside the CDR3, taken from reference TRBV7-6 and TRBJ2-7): GAGVSQSPRYKVTKRGQDVALRCDPISGHVSLYWYRQALGQGPEFLTYFNYEAQQDKSGLPNDRFSAERPEGSISTLTIQRTEQRDSAMYRCASSLFTGGYEQYFGPGTRLTVT.

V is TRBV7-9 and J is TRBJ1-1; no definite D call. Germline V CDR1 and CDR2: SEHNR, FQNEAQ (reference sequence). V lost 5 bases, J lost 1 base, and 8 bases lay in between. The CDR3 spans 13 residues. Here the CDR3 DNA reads TGTGCCAGCAGCCTCACAAGGAACACTGAAGCTTTCTTT. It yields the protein CASSLTRNTEAFF.